Each of the 32 T cell receptor beta chains below was sequenced from the same sample in a study of blood T cells in healthy people across ages. PCR was performed a second time for about 7 to 12 cycles using a sample-barcoded 5' primer and a J-beta primer mix. TCRdb called the 5' RACE reads again in MiXCR, with one record for every CDR3 protein. The table has 1.5 million to 1.9 million distinct CDR3 sequences, 35% to 45% seen once. The sequenced sample was blood. The source of these receptors is a woman aged 18-35 years in good health.

This clonotype has ten or more counts. The J gene is TRBJ2-1, the V gene TRBV19; 7 bases are shared with TRBD2. Germline V gene data show CDR1 as LNHDA and CDR2 as SQIVND (reference sequence). With 4 bases clipped from V and 4 bases from J, the junction kept 4 bases outside the gene matches. The CDR3 extends over 14 amino acids. Here the CDR3 reads CASSSGGGYNEQFF. Here the CDR3 DNA reads TGTGCCAGTAGTAGCGGGGGTGGATACAATGAGCAGTTCTTC. Looking up the rest from reference TRBV19 and TRBJ2-1 gives the full variable domain: DGGITQSPKYLFRKEGQNVTLSCEQNLNHDAMYWYRQDPGQGLRLIYYSQIVNDFQKGDIAEGYSVSREKKESFPLTVTSAQKNPTAFYLCASSSGGGYNEQFFGPGTRLTVL.

This clonotype occurred a few times. One end of the junction does not line up with germline, which may come from a read error. The genes are TRBV3-1 and TRBJ2-1, with D unclear. Germline-derived CDR1 and CDR2 are LGHDT and YNNKEL (reference sequence). This CDR3 is built from 13 residues. This CDR3 reads CARSQDERLQQFF. CDR3 sequence (DNA): TGTGCCAGAAGCCAAGATGAGAGACTGCAGCAGTTCTTC.

This clonotype was seen only a few times. The V and J genes are TRBV5-1 and TRBJ2-3; D not resolved. The CDR3 contains 13 residues. The germline gives CDR1 SGHRS, CDR2 YFSETQ. V lost 4 bases and J 5 bases, leaving 11 bases between the germline ends. CDR3 region: CASSKRPEDTQYF. CDR3 sequence (DNA): TGCGCCAGCAGCAAGAGACCAGAAGATACGCAGTATTTT.

This clonotype was counted between two and nine times. The V gene is TRBV29-1, the J gene TRBJ1-2; D is unresolved. Germline CDR1 SQVTM, CDR2 ANQGSEA. Trimming took off 4 bases at V and 6 bases at J, with 12 bases between the two ends. The CDR3 sequence is 12 residues long. CDR3 in DNA: TGCAGCGTTGTGGGAAAGCCCCATGGCTACACCTTC. This sequence encodes CSVVGKPHGYTF.

The chain recombines TRBV28 with TRBJ2-7, with 11 bases fitting TRBD2. Looked up from germline, CDR1 is MDHEN and CDR2 is SYDVKM. V lost 7 bases and J lost 6; bases outside the gene matches: 8. This CDR3 comprises 14 residues. CDR3 region: CASNLAGGRSEQYF. As DNA, the CDR3 is TGTGCCAGCAATCTAGCGGGAGGCCGTAGCGAGCAGTACTTC.

This clonotype was detected ten times or more. The J gene is TRBJ2-1, the V gene TRBV7-2; the D is unclear. Trimming shortened V by 1 base and J by 4 bases, and 5 bases separated the two germline ends. This CDR3 has 13 amino acids. Germline CDR1 is SGHTA and CDR2 is FQGNSA. DNA for the CDR3: TGTGCCAGCAGCTTAGGGAATTACAATGAGCAGTTCTTC. Translating it yields CASSLGNYNEQFF.

The count of this clonotype is one. The rearrangement uses TRBV4-1 and TRBJ1-2, with TRBD1 matching 9 bases. Germline V gene lookup returns CDR1 MGHRA and CDR2 YSYEKL. The CDR3 has 17 residues. V gave up 3 bases and J gave up 9 bases; unmatched junction bases: 17. The CDR3 coding sequence is TGCGCCAGCAGCCAGCCCAACCGGGACAGGGTACTTAGTAGCTACACCTTC. This encodes CASSQPNRDRVLSSYTF.

The CDR3 here is CASSYWTGSDTQYF. The CDR3 bases are TGTGCCAGCAGCTACTGGACAGGTTCAGATACGCAGTATTTT. This sequence joins TRBV5-5 and TRBJ2-3; 7 nucleotides match TRBD1. V gave up 3 bases and J gave up 4 bases; unmatched junction bases: 5. The CDR3 contains 14 residues. Germline CDR1 is SGHKS and CDR2 is YYEKEE (reference sequence).

The chain uses TRBV27 and TRBJ2-7, with TRBD2 as a possible D gene (7 bases). This CDR3 spans 17 amino acids. The V gene lost 5 bases and the J gene lost 0 bases, with 20 bases spanning the gap. Germline CDR1 MNHEY, CDR2 SMNVEV (reference sequence). The CDR3 loop reads CASSGIRGGLASYEQYF. In nucleotides, the CDR3 is TGTGCCAGCAGTGGGATTAGGGGGGGGCTGGCCTCCTACGAGCAGTACTTC.

As concerns this clonotype: The junction differs from germline at one of its ends, possibly a read error. The rearrangement uses TRBV11-2 and TRBJ2-7; 12 bases are shared with TRBD2. Germline CDR1 and CDR2: SGHAT and FQNNGV. The CDR3 has 15 amino acids. CDR3 amino acids: CASSWTSGDQETQSF. CDR3 nucleotides: TGTGCCAGCAGCTGGACTAGCGGGGACCAAGAGACCCAGTCCTTC. Based on the CDR3 plus reference TRBV11-2 and TRBJ2-7, the full variable domain is EAGVAQSPRYKIIEKRQSVAFWCNPISGHATLYWYQQILGQGPKLLIQFQNNGVVDDSQLPKDRFSAERLKGVDSTLKIQPAKLEDSAVYLCASSWTSGDQETQSFGPGTRLTVT.

This clonotype was counted between two and nine times. The genes are TRBV6-1 and TRBJ2-1; 7 bases are a match to TRBD2. The V and J ends lost 5 bases and 7 bases, in that order; junction bases with no gene match: 11. The CDR3 runs to 15 residues. Looked up from germline, CDR1 is MNHNS and CDR2 is SASEGT. The chain's CDR3 is CASSPGGSKGNEQFF. CDR3 sequence (DNA): TGTGCCAGCAGTCCCGGGGGGTCCAAAGGGAATGAGCAGTTCTTC.

The rearrangement links TRBV18 to TRBJ1-6; D is unresolved. The CDR3 has 14 amino acids. Trimming stripped 1 base from V and 4 bases from J, with 5 bases between. In germline, CDR1 is KGHSH, CDR2 LQKENI. For the CDR3, the DNA is TGTGCCAGCTCACCACGGGGTTATAATTCACCCCTCCACTTT. Protein sequence: CASSPRGYNSPLHF.

The rearrangement links TRBV5-1 to TRBJ2-7; 9 bases match TRBD2. The V and J ends lost 3 bases and 1 base, in that order; junction bases with no gene match: 8. Germline lookup yields CDR1 SGHRS and CDR2 YFSETQ. The CDR3 covers 16 residues. CDR3 in DNA: TGCGCCAGCAGCTGGGGGCTAGCGGGAATTTCCTACGAGCAGTACTTC. Encoded protein: CASSWGLAGISYEQYF.

This chain links TRBV14 with TRBJ1-1; D call uncertain. The V end was cut by 4 bases, the J end by 11 bases, with 14 bases between. The CDR3 contains 12 residues. Germline-derived CDR1 and CDR2 are SGHDN and FVKESK. CDR3 amino acids: CASSPGGTGAFF. In nucleotides, the CDR3 is TGTGCCAGCAGCCCCGGCGGAACTGGGGCTTTCTTT.

The chain joins TRBV6-5 to TRBJ2-1; D is unclear. The J call may be incorrect, as the DNA end agrees better with TRBJ2-7. The germline V gene has CDR1 MNHEY and CDR2 SVGAGI. CDR3 length: 15 residues. Here the CDR3 reads CASSYTTGAYNEQYF. Written as DNA, the CDR3 is TGTGCCAGCAGTTACACGACTGGTGCGTACAATGAGCAGTACTTC.

This clonotype came up a few times. The junction shows a germline mismatch at one end, possibly a read error. The V and J genes are TRBV11-2 and TRBJ1-1; no clear D gene. Germline V lookup: CDR1 SGHAT, CDR2 FQNNGV. This CDR3 contains 13 residues. In DNA, the CDR3 is TGTGCCAGTAATCCCGGTAGTCCCACTGAGGCTTTCTTT. Translated, it gives CASNPGSPTEAFF.

The chain combines TRBV29-1 with TRBJ2-3; possible D gene TRBD1, 6 bases. The CDR3 extends over 13 amino acids. V was pared by 8 bases and J by 6 bases, with 18 bases between. The germline gives CDR1 SQVTM, CDR2 ANQGSEA. In DNA form, the CDR3 reads TGCAGCCATAGACAGGCCCCAGGGGATACGCAGTATTTT. Translating it yields CSHRQAPGDTQYF.

This clonotype was observed a handful of times. The chain is built from TRBV24-1 and TRBJ2-7; 9 bases are a match to TRBD2. Trimming removed 9 bases from V and 6 bases from J; junction bases left unmatched: 5. This CDR3 comprises 12 residues. The germline V gene has CDR1 KGHDR and CDR2 SFDVKD. This CDR3 reads CATAGGLGEQYF. CDR3 nucleotides: TGTGCCACCGCGGGAGGGTTGGGCGAGCAGTACTTC.

This clonotype was found a few times. This chain uses TRBV29-1 with TRBJ1-2; TRBD1 agrees at 7 bases. This CDR3 is 14 amino acids long. V shed 2 bases, J shed 7 bases, and the junction held 10 bases outside the gene matches. In germline, CDR1 is SQVTM, CDR2 ANQGSEA. CDR3 sequence: CSVEPTYRGSGYTF. DNA of the CDR3: TGCAGCGTTGAACCAACTTACAGGGGCAGTGGCTACACCTTC.

On this clonotype itself: A much larger clone differs from this one at a single base, so this may be a read error. The chain combines TRBV25-1 with TRBJ2-3; D may correspond to TRBD1 or TRBD2 (5 bases each). This CDR3 is 12 amino acids long. CDR1 and CDR2 from the germline V gene are MGHDK and SYGVNS. The V and J ends lost 5 bases and 9 bases respectively, with 12 bases between them. The CDR3 DNA is TGTGCCAGCAGTAAGGGACGGGGCACGCAGTATTTT. Its translation is CASSKGRGTQYF.

The chain has TRBV12-3 or TRBV12-4 and TRBJ2-1, with 12 positions matching TRBD1. J was trimmed by 8 bases and V by 6 bases; bases with no gene match: 11. The CDR3 runs to 16 residues. In DNA form, the CDR3 reads TGTGCCAGCAGGGGACAGGGGGCTAGTATTATTGATGAGCAGTTCTTC. It codes for CASRGQGASIIDEQFF.

This chain links TRBV4-1 with TRBJ1-1; D not certain. The length of the CDR3 is 15 residues. Trimming pared 3 bases from V and 6 bases from J, leaving 17 bases between. The germline V gene encodes CDR1 MGHRA and CDR2 YSYEKL. This chain's CDR3 is CASSHPRGVLSEAFF. The CDR3 region has the DNA TGCGCCAGCAGCCATCCCCGGGGTGTTCTATCTGAAGCTTTCTTT.

The chain is built from TRBV28 and TRBJ2-7; 8 bases map to TRBD2. From germline, CDR1 is MDHEN and CDR2 SYDVKM. The V gene end was trimmed by 7 bases and the J gene end by 3 bases; junction bases not matched to a gene: 14. The CDR3 spans 16 residues. As DNA, the CDR3 is TGTGCCAGCAAGTTACTAGGGGCGGGAGGTCTCTACGAGCAGTACTTC. It codes for CASKLLGAGGLYEQYF. The full variable domain, rest sourced from reference TRBV28 and TRBJ2-7, is DVKVTQSSRYLVKRTGEKVFLECVQDMDHENMFWYRQDPGLGLRLIYFSYDVKMKEKGDIPEGYSVSREKKERFSLILESASTNQTSMYLCASKLLGAGGLYEQYFGPGTRLTVT.

The genes are TRBV4-2 and TRBJ1-4; D is undetermined. Germline assignment: CDR1 LGHNA and CDR2 YNFKEQ. This CDR3 region has 13 residues. V lost 0 bases, J lost 8 bases, and 7 bases lay in between. This CDR3 is CASSQEAGEKLFF. CDR3 sequence (DNA): TGTGCCAGCAGCCAAGAGGCTGGAGAAAAACTGTTTTTT.

The rearrangement joins TRBV5-1 to TRBJ2-2; TRBD2 agrees at 13 bases. This CDR3 is built from 15 residues. Per germline, CDR1 SGHRS and CDR2 YFSETQ. With 4 bases clipped from V and 7 bases from J, the junction kept 4 bases outside the gene matches. The CDR3 DNA is TGCGCCAGCAGCCCCGGGACTAGCGGGATCGGGGAGCTGTTTTTT. Encoded protein: CASSPGTSGIGELFF.

The V gene is TRBV4-3, the J gene TRBJ2-7; the D is unclear. Germline values: CDR1 LGHNA, CDR2 YSLEER. CDR3 length: 15 residues. V lost 2 bases, J lost 4 bases, and 15 bases lay in between. CDR3 loop: CASSQRPIGRYEQYF. The CDR3 nucleotides read TGCGCCAGCAGCCAAAGGCCGATAGGAAGGTACGAGCAGTACTTC.

The rearrangement joins TRBV7-2 to TRBJ1-1, with 7 bases lining up with TRBD1. This CDR3 region has 14 residues. Trimming at V came to 4 bases and at J to 5 bases, leaving 7 bases not matched to a gene. Germline V gives CDR1 SGHTA, CDR2 FQGNSA. CDR3 loop: CASSSDREATEAFF. DNA of the CDR3: TGTGCCAGCAGCTCTGACAGGGAAGCAACTGAAGCTTTCTTT.

The rearrangement joins TRBV4-3 to TRBJ2-1, with a tentative D call TRBD1 (5 bases). V was trimmed by 4 bases and J by 9 bases, leaving 13 bases between them. Germline V gives CDR1 LGHNA, CDR2 YSLEER. This CDR3 has 13 amino acids. The CDR3 loop is CASSPDSSGEQFF. DNA of the CDR3: TGCGCCAGCAGCCCCGACAGTTCCGGTGAGCAGTTCTTC.

In this sample, this clonotype turned up a few times. The genes are TRBV11-2 and TRBJ1-6; 12 nucleotides line up with TRBD1. In germline, CDR1 is SGHAT, CDR2 FQNNGV. V lost 5 bases, J lost 14 bases, and 10 bases stayed unmatched. The CDR3 sequence is 15 residues long. For the CDR3, the DNA is TGTGCCAGCAGCACACCCCGGGACAGGGGGCGAACCCTCCACTTT. Its translation: CASSTPRDRGRTLHF.

The rearrangement joins TRBV20-1 to TRBJ1-5; D is ambiguous. Germline V gene lookup returns CDR1 DFQATT and CDR2 SNEGSKA (reference sequence). The germline V and J ends were trimmed by 1 base and 0 bases, with 10 bases remaining between them. This CDR3 contains 15 residues. The CDR3 region has the DNA TGCAGTGCTAGAGCTGATGAGTATAGCAATCAGCCCCAGCATTTT. Residues: CSARADEYSNQPQHF.

This sequence joins TRBV20-1 and TRBJ2-2; tentatively, D is TRBD1 (6 bases). Germline V gene sequence: CDR1 DFQATT, CDR2 SNEGSKA (reference sequence). With 0 bases removed from V and 0 bases from J, the gap between germline ends came to 11 bases. This CDR3 comprises 16 residues. The CDR3 DNA reads TGCAGTGCTAGAGATCAAGGACAGTCGAACACCGGGGAGCTGTTTTTT. Amino acids: CSARDQGQSNTGELFF.

This clonotype turned up a few times. The genes are TRBV29-1 and TRBJ2-7; 7 bases agree with TRBD2. The V segment lost 4 bases and the J segment 4 bases; nucleotides outside the gene matches: 10. From germline, CDR1 is SQVTM and CDR2 ANQGSEA. The CDR3 totals 14 residues. DNA of the CDR3: TGCAGCGTTGTTTTAACGGGGCGGGGGTACGAGCAGTACTTC. Translating it yields CSVVLTGRGYEQYF.